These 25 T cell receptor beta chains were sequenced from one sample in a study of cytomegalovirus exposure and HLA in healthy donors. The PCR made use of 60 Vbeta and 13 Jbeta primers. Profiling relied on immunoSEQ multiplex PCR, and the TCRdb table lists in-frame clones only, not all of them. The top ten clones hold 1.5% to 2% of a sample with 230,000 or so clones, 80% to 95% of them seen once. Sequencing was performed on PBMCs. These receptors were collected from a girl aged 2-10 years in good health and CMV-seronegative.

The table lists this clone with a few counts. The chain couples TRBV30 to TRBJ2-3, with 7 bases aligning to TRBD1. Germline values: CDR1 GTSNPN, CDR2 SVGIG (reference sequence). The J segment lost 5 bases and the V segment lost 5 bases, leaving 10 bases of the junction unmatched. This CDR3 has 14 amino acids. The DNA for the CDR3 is TGTGCCTGGCAACAGACAGGGTTGAGAGATACGCAGTATTTT. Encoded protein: CAWQQTGLRDTQYF.

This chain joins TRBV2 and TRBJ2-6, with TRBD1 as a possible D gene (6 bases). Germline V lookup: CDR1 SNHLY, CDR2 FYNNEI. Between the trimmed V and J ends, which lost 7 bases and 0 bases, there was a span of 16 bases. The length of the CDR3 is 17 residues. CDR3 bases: TGTGCCAGCAAGCTGGACAGTGATTCCTCTGGGGCCAACGTCCTGACTTTC. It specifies CASKLDSDSSGANVLTF.

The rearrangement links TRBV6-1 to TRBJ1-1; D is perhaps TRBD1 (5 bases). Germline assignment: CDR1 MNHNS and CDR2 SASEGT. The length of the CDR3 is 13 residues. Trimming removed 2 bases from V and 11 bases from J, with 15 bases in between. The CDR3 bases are TGTGCCAGCAGTGAATGGGTATCAGGGTACGCTTTCTTT. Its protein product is CASSEWVSGYAFF.

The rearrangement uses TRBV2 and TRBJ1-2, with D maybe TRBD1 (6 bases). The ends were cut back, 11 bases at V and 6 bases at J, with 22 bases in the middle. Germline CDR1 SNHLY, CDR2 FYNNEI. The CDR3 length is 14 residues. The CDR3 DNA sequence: TGTGCCGGGGAAGCGGGGGGCGCATCTAATGGCTACACCTTC. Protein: CAGEAGGASNGYTF.

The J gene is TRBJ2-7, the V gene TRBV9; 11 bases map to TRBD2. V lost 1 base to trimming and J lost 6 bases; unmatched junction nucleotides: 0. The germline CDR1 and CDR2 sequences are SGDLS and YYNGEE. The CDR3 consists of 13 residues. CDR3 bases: TGTGCCAGCAGCGTACTAGCGGGAGGCGAGCAGTACTTC. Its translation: CASSVLAGGEQYF. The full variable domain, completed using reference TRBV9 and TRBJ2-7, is DSGVTQTPKHLITATGQRVTLRCSPRSGDLSVYWYQQSLDQGLQFLIQYYNGEERAKGNILERFSAQQFPDLHSELNLSSLELGDSALYFCASSVLAGGEQYFGPGTRLTVT.

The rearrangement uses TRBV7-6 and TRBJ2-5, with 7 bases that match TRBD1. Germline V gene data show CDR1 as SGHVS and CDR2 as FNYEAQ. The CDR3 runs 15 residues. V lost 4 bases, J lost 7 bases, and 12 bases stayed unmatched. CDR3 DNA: TGTGCCAGCAGCTCCGGGACAGCTCCGAGCGGGACCCAGTACTTC. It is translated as CASSSGTAPSGTQYF.

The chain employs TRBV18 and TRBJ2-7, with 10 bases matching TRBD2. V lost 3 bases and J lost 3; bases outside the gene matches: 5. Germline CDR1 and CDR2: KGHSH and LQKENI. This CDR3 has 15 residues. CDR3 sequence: CASSPLAGDIYEQYF. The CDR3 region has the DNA TGTGCCAGCTCACCCCTAGCGGGAGACATCTACGAGCAGTACTTC.

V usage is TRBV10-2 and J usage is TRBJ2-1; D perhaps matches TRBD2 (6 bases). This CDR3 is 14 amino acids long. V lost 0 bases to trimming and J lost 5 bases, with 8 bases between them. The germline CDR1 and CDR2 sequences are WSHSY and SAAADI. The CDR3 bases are TGCGCCAGCAGTGAGTCGCGGGGCGACAATGAGCAGTTCTTC. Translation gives CASSESRGDNEQFF.

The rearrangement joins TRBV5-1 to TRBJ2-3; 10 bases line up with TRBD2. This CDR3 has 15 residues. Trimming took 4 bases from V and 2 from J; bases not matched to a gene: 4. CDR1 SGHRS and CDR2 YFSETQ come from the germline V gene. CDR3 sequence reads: CASSLAGVNTDTQYF. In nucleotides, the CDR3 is TGCGCCAGCAGCCTAGCGGGAGTGAACACAGATACGCAGTATTTT.

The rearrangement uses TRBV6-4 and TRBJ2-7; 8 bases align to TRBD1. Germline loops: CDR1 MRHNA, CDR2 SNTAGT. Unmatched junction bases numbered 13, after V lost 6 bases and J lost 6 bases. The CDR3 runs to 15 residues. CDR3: CASSSLQGDFPEQYF. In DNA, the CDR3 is TGTGCCAGCAGCTCGCTACAGGGGGATTTCCCCGAGCAGTACTTC.

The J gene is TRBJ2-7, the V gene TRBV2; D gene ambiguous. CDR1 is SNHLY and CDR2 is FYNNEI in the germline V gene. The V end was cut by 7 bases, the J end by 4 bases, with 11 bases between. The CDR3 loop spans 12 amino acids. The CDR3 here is CASKEATYEQYF. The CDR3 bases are TGTGCCAGCAAAGAGGCGACTTACGAGCAGTACTTC.

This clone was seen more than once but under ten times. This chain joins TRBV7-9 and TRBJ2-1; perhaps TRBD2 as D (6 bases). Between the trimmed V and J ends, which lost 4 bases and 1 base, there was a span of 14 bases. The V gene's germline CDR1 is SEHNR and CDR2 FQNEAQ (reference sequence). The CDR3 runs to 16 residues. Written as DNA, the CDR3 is TGTGCCAGCAGCTCCCTACCGGGAGTTTCCTACAATGAGCAGTTCTTC. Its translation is CASSSLPGVSYNEQFF.

The CDR3 coding sequence is TGTGCCAGCAGCTCACCCGGACTAGCGGGGTACAATGAGCAGTTCTTC. It encodes CASSSPGLAGYNEQFF. J is TRBJ2-1 and V is TRBV7-3; TRBD2 agrees at 12 bases. The CDR3 is made up of 16 amino acids. The V gene end was trimmed by 4 bases and the J gene end by 4 bases; junction bases not matched to a gene: 5. Germline CDR1 SGHTA, CDR2 FQGTGA.

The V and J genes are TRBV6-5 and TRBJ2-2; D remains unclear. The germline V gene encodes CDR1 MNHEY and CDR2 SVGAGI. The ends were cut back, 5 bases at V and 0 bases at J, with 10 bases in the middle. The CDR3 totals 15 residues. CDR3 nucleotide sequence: TGTGCCAGCAGTAAACATGACACGAACACCGGGGAGCTGTTTTTT. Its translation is CASSKHDTNTGELFF.

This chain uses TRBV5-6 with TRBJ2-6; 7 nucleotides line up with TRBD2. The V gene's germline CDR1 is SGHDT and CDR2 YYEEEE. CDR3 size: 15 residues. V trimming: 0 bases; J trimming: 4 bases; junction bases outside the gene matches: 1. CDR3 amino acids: CASSLGRGGANVLTF. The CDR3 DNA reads TGTGCCAGCAGCTTGGGGCGGGGGGGGGCCAACGTCCTGACTTTC.

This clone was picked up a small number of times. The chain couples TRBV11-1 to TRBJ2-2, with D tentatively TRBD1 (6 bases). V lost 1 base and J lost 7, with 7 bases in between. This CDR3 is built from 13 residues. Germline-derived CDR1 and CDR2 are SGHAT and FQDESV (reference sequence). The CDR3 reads CASSLGTVGELFF. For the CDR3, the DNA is TGTGCCAGCAGCTTAGGGACAGTCGGGGAGCTGTTTTTT. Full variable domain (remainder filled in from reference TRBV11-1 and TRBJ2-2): EAEVAQSPRYKITEKSQAVAFWCDPISGHATLYWYRQILGQGPELLVQFQDESVVDDSQLPKDRFSAERLKGVDSTLKIQPAELGDSAMYLCASSLGTVGELFFGEGSRLTVL.

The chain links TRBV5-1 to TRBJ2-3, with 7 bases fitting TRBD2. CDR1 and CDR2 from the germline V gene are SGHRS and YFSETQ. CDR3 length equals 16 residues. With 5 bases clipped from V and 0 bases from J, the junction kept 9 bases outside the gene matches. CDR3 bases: TGCGCCAGCAGTCCTAGCGGCGGAGGAAGCACAGATACGCAGTATTTT. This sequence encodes CASSPSGGGSTDTQYF.

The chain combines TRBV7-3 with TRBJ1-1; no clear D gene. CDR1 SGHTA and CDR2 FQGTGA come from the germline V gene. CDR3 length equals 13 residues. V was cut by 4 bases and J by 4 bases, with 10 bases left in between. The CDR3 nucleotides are TGTGCCAGCAGCTCGGGAGCGGGCACTGAAGCTTTCTTT. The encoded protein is CASSSGAGTEAFF.

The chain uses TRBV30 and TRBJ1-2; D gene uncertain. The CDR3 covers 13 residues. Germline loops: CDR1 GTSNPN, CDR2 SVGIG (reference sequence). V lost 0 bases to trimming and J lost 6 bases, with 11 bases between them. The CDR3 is CAWSVLRSHGYTF. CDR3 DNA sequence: TGTGCCTGGAGTGTATTGAGGAGCCATGGCTACACCTTC.

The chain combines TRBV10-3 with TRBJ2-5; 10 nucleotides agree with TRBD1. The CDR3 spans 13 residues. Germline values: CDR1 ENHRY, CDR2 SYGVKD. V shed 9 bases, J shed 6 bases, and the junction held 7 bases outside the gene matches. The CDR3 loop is CAIYDRGLQTQYF. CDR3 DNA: TGTGCCATTTACGACAGGGGGCTGCAGACCCAGTACTTC.

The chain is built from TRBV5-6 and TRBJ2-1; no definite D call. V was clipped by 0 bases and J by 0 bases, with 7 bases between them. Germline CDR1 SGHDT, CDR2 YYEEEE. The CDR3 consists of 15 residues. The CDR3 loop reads CASSLGAYSYNEQFF. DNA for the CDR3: TGTGCCAGCAGCTTGGGGGCCTACTCCTACAATGAGCAGTTCTTC.

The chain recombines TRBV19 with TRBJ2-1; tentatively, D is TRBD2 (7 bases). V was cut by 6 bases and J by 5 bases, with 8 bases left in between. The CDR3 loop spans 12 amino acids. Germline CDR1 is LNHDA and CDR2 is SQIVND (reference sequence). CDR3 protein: CASRGGHNEQFF. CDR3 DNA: TGTGCCAGTAGGGGGGGGCACAATGAGCAGTTCTTC.

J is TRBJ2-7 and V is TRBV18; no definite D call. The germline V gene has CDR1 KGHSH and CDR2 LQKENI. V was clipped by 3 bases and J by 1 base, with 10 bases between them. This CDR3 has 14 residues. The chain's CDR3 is CASSPLYSSYEQYF. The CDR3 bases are TGTGCCAGCTCACCCCTCTACAGTTCCTACGAGCAGTACTTC.

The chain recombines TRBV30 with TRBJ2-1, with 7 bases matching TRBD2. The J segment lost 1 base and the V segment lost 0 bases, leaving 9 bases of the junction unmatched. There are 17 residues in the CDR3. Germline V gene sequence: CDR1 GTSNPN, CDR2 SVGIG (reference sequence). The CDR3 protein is CAWSVFSSGFSYNEQFF. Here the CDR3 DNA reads TGTGCCTGGAGTGTATTCTCTAGCGGATTTTCCTACAATGAGCAGTTCTTC.

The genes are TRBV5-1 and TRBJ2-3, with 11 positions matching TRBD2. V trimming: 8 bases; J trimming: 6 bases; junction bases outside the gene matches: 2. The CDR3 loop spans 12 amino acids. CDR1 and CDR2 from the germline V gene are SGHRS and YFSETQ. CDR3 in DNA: TGCGCCAGTAGCGGGGGGGCGGATACGCAGTATTTT. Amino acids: CASSGGADTQYF.